This is a list of T cell receptor beta chains from one sample in a study of blood T cell repertoires in COVID-19. Using immunoSEQ multiplex PCR, the repertoire was profiled, and TCRdb retains in-frame clones only, with some absent. The sample gives around 40,000 clones, around 80% of which show up once; about 40% is in the top ten. The sample consisted of peripheral blood. Receptors originate from an elderly man with active or convalescent COVID-19. Each CDR3 is given with its conserved first and last residue. D genes are given only for firm matches. Size values are once, few and many counts, or a class for expanded clones, and some rows have none.

v_call	d_call	clone_size	j_call	cdr3_nt	cdr3_aa
TRBV7-2	TRBD1	-	TRBJ2-7	TGTGCCAGCAGCGGGACAGCTCGGGACGAGCAGTACTTC	CASSGTARDEQYF
TRBV5-1	TRBD2	-	TRBJ2-5	TGCGCCAGCAGAAGACTAGCGGGGGTCCAAGAGACCCAGTACTTC	CASRRLAGVQETQYF
TRBV19	TRBD2	few	TRBJ2-3	TGTGCCAGTAGCGTCGCAGCGGGAGGGAGCACAGATACGCAGTATTTT	CASSVAAGGSTDTQYF
TRBV5-4	-	-	TRBJ2-3	TGTGCCAGCAGCTTGGGCGGGGCCACAGATACGCAGTATTTT	CASSLGGATDTQYF
TRBV3-1/TRBV3-2	TRBD1	-	TRBJ2-7	TGTGCCAGCAGCCCAGGACAGGGTTTCGCGGGTGTGTCCAACGAGCAGTACTTC	CASSPGQGFAGVSNEQYF
TRBV7-9	TRBD2	-	TRBJ2-1	TGTGCCAGCAGCACTAGCGGGAGAAATGAGCAGTTCTTC	CASSTSGRNEQFF
TRBV2	-	-	TRBJ1-3	TGTGCCAGCAGTCGGGGGACTCAAGGGGCGGGAAACACCATATATTTT	CASSRGTQGAGNTIYF
TRBV9	-	-	TRBJ1-1	TGTGCCAGCAGCGCCCCAAGAGGGAGGGCGACCACTGAAGCTTTCTTT	CASSAPRGRATTEAFF
TRBV30	-	-	TRBJ1-2	TGTGCCTGGAGTCTCCTGGAGACCTACACCTTC	CAWSLLETYTF
TRBV29-1	TRBD1	-	TRBJ2-7	TGCAGCGTGGTTACAGGGGCCGCCTACGAGCAGTACTTC	CSVVTGAAYEQYF
TRBV5-1	-	-	TRBJ2-1	TGCGCCAGCAGCTTGGACTCACGACTATACAATGAGCAGTTCTTC	CASSLDSRLYNEQFF
TRBV28	-	-	TRBJ1-1	TGTGCCAGCAAATCGGGACAATTGAACACTGAAGCTTTCTTT	CASKSGQLNTEAFF
TRBV2	TRBD1	-	TRBJ2-5	TGTGCCAGCAGTGGACAGGGGTACCAAGAGACCCAGTACTTC	CASSGQGYQETQYF
TRBV5-1	TRBD1	-	TRBJ1-2	TGCGCCAGCAGCCTGGGACAGGCGGGCTACACCTTC	CASSLGQAGYTF
TRBV21-1	-	-	TRBJ1-5	TGTGCCAGCAGCAAAGTTGGGAGCAGGGGAGGGGGCAATCAGCCCCAGCATTTT	CASSKVGSRGGGNQPQHF
TRBV9	-	-	TRBJ2-2	TGTGCCAGCAGCCTGCGTATGGCGGCTGGCGGGGAGCTGTTTTTT	CASSLRMAAGGELFF
TRBV7-2	-	-	TRBJ1-1	TGTGCCAGCAGCTTACGGGGGACGAACACTGAAGCTTTCTTT	CASSLRGTNTEAFF
TRBV6-5	-	-	TRBJ1-1	TGTGCCAGCAGTCCGGGGACACCCGGGGCTGAAGCTTTCTTT	CASSPGTPGAEAFF
TRBV6-5	-	-	TRBJ2-2	TGTGCCAGCAGTTTGGCTAGATTCACCGGGGAGCTGTTTTTT	CASSLARFTGELFF
TRBV11-2	TRBD1	few	TRBJ2-7	TGTGCCAGCAGCGACACAGGGGTCTACGAGCAGTACTTC	CASSDTGVYEQYF
TRBV5-5	TRBD1	-	TRBJ1-4	TGTGCCAGCAGCCTACAGGGGGCTAATGAAAAACTGTTTTTT	CASSLQGANEKLFF
TRBV2	-	few	TRBJ1-6	TGTGCCAGCAGTGTCCAGGGTACCTATAATTCACCCCTCCACTTT	CASSVQGTYNSPLHF
TRBV5-1	TRBD2	once	TRBJ2-3	TGCGCCAGCAGCTTGGGACTAGCGGGGGGGTTCGCAGATACGCAGTATTTT	CASSLGLAGGFADTQYF
TRBV28	-	-	TRBJ1-2	TGTGCCAGCCAACGCCAAGGGAGTCACTATGGCTACACCTTC	CASQRQGSHYGYTF
TRBV7-9	-	once	TRBJ2-3	TGTGCCAGCAGCCCCCATAAGCGGCAGAGCACAGATACGCAGTATTTT	CASSPHKRQSTDTQYF
TRBV28	-	-	TRBJ2-7	TGTGCCAGCAGCGGTCGCTACGAGCAGTACTTC	CASSGRYEQYF
TRBV5-1	-	-	TRBJ2-7	TGCGCCAGCAGCCTCCTACCCGCGTCCTACGAGCAGTACTTC	CASSLLPASYEQYF
TRBV18	TRBD1	-	TRBJ1-3	TGTGCCAGCTCACCCATTCAGGACAGGAACTCTGGAAACACCATATATTTT	CASSPIQDRNSGNTIYF
TRBV10-3	-	-	TRBJ2-5	TGTGCCATCAGTGAGTCCGCGGAGACCCAGTACTTC	CAISESAETQYF
TRBV11-3	TRBD1	-	TRBJ2-2	TGTGCCAGCAGCCTGACAGGGACAAACACCGGGGAGCTGTTTTTT	CASSLTGTNTGELFF
TRBV21-1	-	-	TRBJ1-5	TGTGCCAGCAGCAAAGCCCCATGGCGGGGGCAACAGCCCCAGCATTTT	CASSKAPWRGQQPQHF
TRBV5-1	TRBD1	-	TRBJ1-1	TGCGCCAGCAGCTTGGTGGGACAGGGTGTCGCTGAAGCTTTCTTT	CASSLVGQGVAEAFF
TRBV6-5	-	many	TRBJ2-5	TGTGCCAGCAACTTGGGGGGAGGCCAAGAGACCCAGTACTTC	CASNLGGGQETQYF
TRBV19	-	-	TRBJ2-7	TGTGCCAGTAGTCCCCGGGGCTACGAGCAGTACTTC	CASSPRGYEQYF
TRBV4-3	-	-	TRBJ2-7	TGCGCCAGCAGCCAAGAGAGGGGGGGACACTACGAGCAGTACTTC	CASSQERGGHYEQYF
TRBV29-1	TRBD2	-	TRBJ2-4	TGCAGCGTTGGTCTACTAGCGGGAGGGTCCAAAAACATTCAGTACTTC	CSVGLLAGGSKNIQYF
TRBV19	TRBD1	once	TRBJ1-2	TGTGCCAGTAGTCGCAGTTCCGGGACAGGGGTCTTCTATGGCTACACCTTC	CASSRSSGTGVFYGYTF
TRBV28	-	-	TRBJ1-1	TGTGCCAGCAGTGCCGGTACGGTGAACACTGAAGCTTTCTTT	CASSAGTVNTEAFF
TRBV14	-	-	TRBJ2-3	TGTGCCAGCAGCTCGACAGCGTTTACTAGCACAGATACGCAGTATTTT	CASSSTAFTSTDTQYF
TRBV3-1/TRBV3-2	TRBD2	-	TRBJ2-1	TGTGCCAGCAGCCAAGGGACTAGCGGGGGGGCCCACAATGAGCAGTTCTTC	CASSQGTSGGAHNEQFF
TRBV5-1	TRBD1	-	TRBJ2-3	TGCGCCAGCAGCTTGGAGGGACAGGGAACCACAGATACGCAGTATTTT	CASSLEGQGTTDTQYF
TRBV9	TRBD2	-	TRBJ2-5	TGTGCCAGCAGCCTAGCGGGAGCTCACCAAGAGACCCAGTACTTC	CASSLAGAHQETQYF